Described below is a single TCR beta chain sequence and its context. What it recognizes is unknown. The assay was immunoSEQ multiplex PCR, and TCRdb's table has in-frame clones only and misses some. Of about 78,000 clones listed, more than 75% were seen once; the top ten hold roughly 19%. The data were obtained in a study of identifying expanded T cells in peripheral blood. Regarding the study as a whole: Differentially abundant clones: 0.95 to 1.5 between replicates, around 17 at around 14 days, 19 at four.

Healthy donors had no documented immune events, such as infections, while sampled. CDR3 length equals 13 residues. V lost 1 base to trimming and J lost 1 base, with 6 bases between them. Germline V gene data show CDR1 as GTSNPN and CDR2 as SVGIG (reference sequence). What was sequenced was blood. The chain uses TRBV30 and TRBJ2-3; D gene ambiguous. This receptor was taken from a person aged 18 to 70 in good health. The CDR3 nucleotides are TGTGCCTGGAGTGCCCCGGGCACAGATACGCAGTATTTT. Its protein is CAWSAPGTDTQYF.